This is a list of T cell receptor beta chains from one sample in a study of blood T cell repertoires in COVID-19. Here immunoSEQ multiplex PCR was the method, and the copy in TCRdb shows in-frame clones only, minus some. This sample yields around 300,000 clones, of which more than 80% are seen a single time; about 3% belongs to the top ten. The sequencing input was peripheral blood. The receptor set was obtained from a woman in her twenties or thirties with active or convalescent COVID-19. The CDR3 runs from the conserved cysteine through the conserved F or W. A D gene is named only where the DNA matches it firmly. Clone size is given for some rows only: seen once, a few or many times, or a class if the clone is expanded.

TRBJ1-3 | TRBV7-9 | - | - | TGTGCCAGCAGCTTAGATCGGACTTTTGTAGGAAACACCATATATTTT | CASSLDRTFVGNTIYF
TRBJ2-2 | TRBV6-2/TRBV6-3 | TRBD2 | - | TGTGCCAGCAGCCCTGCTCCGTTAAGCGGGGGGGCGACGAACACCGGGGAGCTGTTTTTT | CASSPAPLSGGATNTGELFF
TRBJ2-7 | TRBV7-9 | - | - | TGTGCCAGCAGCTTAGGGACGGCAGGGGCGAGGCAGTACTTC | CASSLGTAGARQYF
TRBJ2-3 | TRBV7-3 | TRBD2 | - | TGTGCCAGCAGCTTGTTAGCGGGGGAAAGAGATACGCAGTATTTT | CASSLLAGERDTQYF
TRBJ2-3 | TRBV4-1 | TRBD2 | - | TGCGCCAGCAGCCTTTCTAGCGGGGGCACAGATACGCAGTATTTT | CASSLSSGGTDTQYF
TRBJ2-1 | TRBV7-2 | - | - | TGTGCCAGCAGCTTACTTGGCGGTAAACAAGAGCAGTTCTTC | CASSLLGGKQEQFF
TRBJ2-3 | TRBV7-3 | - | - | TGTGCCAGCAGCCCGCGAAACACAGATACGCAGTATTTT | CASSPRNTDTQYF
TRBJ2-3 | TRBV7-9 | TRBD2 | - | TGTGCCAGCAGCCCAGGACTAGCCTTAACAGATACGCAGTATTTT | CASSPGLALTDTQYF
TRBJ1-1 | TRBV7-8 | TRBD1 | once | TGTGCCAGCAGCCCTGGACAGGTACGAGGGGCTTTCTTT | CASSPGQVRGAFF
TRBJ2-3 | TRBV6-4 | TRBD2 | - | TGTGCCAGCAGTCCGCAGGGGACTAGCGGGCAGTATTTT | CASSPQGTSGQYF
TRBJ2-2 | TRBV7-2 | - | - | TGTGCCAGCAGCTTAGTTGAGGACACCGGGGAGCTGTTTTTT | CASSLVEDTGELFF
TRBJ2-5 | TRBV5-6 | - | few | TGTGCCAGCAGCTTGGCGGGGGCGCGGGAGGAGACCCAGTACTTC | CASSLAGAREETQYF
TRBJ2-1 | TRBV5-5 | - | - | TGTGCCAGCAGCTTGGAGTCAGGGACAAGGGAGTTCTTC | CASSLESGTREFF
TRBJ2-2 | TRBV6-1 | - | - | TGTGCCAGCAGTGCAGTCGACAGCCCGAACACCGGGGAGCTGTTTTTT | CASSAVDSPNTGELFF
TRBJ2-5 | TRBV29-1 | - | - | TGCAGCGTGGGGTTATGGGCAGGGGCACTGGAGACCCAGTACTTC | CSVGLWAGALETQYF
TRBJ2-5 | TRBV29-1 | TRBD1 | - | TGCAGCGCAGGGGGCATAGGGGAGACCCAGTACTTC | CSAGGIGETQYF
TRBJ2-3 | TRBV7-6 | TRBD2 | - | TGTGCCAGCAAGGGGACTAGCGGGGGGTATAGCACAGATACGCAGTATTTT | CASKGTSGGYSTDTQYF
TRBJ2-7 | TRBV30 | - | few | TGTGCCTGGAGTGATGGAGAACGTGAGCAGTACTTC | CAWSDGEREQYF
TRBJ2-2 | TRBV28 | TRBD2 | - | TGTGCCAGCAGTTTATGGGCTAGCGGGGGGACCACCGGGGAGCTGTTTTTT | CASSLWASGGTTGELFF
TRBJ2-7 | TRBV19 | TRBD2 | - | TGTGCCAGTAGTAATAGCGGGGGCCTCTCCTACGAGCAGTACTTC | CASSNSGGLSYEQYF
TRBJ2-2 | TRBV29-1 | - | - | TGCAGCGTCGAACGGGGGACGAACACCGGGGAGCTGTTTTTT | CSVERGTNTGELFF
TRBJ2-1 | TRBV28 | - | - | TGTGCCAGCAGTTTGAGAGCGCCCAACAATGAGCAGTTCTTC | CASSLRAPNNEQFF
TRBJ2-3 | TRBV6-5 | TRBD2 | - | TGTGCCAGCAGTTACGGTGCGGGGGGCACAGATACGCAGTATTTT | CASSYGAGGTDTQYF
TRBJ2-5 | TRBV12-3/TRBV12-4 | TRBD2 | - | TGTGCCAGCAGTTTGGCGGGGGTAGAGACCCAGTACTTC | CASSLAGVETQYF
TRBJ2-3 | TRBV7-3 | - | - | TGTGCCAGCAGCCTCCTAGTTGGAACAGATACGCAGTATTTT | CASSLLVGTDTQYF
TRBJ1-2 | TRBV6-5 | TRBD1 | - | TGTGCCAGCAGCAAACGACCGGGACAGGGATATGGCTACACCTTC | CASSKRPGQGYGYTF
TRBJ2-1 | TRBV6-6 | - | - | TGTGCCAGCAGTTACTCCGACAATGAGCAGTTCTTC | CASSYSDNEQFF
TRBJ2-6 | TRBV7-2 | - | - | TGTGCCAGCCACCGGGATGGGGCCAACGTCCTGACTTTC | CASHRDGANVLTF
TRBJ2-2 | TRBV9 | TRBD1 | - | TGTGCCAGCAGCACAAGACGGGCACAGGGGGCAATCACCGGGGAGCTGTTTTTT | CASSTRRAQGAITGELFF
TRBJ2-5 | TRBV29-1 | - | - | TGCAGCGTAGGACTCCTAAGGGAGACCCAGTACTTC | CSVGLLRETQYF
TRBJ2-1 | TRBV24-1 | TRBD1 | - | TGTGCCACCTCGAAAGAAGGACAGGGGGCGGGAGAGCAGTTCTTC | CATSKEGQGAGEQFF
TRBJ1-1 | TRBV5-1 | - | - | TGCGCCAGCGCCCTCCAGGGCTCGGACACTGAAGCTTTCTTT | CASALQGSDTEAFF
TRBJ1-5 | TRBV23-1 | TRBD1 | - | TGCGCCAGCAGTCATTTAAGGACAGGGGTTCGATCCGGCCTAGGTGATAGCAATCAGCCCCAGCATTTT | CASSHLRTGVRSGLGDSNQPQHF
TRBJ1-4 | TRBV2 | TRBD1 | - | TGTGCCAGTGCGGGGACAGGGATAAGAAGACTGTTTTTT | CASAGTGIRRLFF
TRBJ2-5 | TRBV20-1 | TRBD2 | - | TGCAGTGCTAGTAAGCTAGCGGGCACGTACCAAGAGACCCAGTACTTC | CSASKLAGTYQETQYF
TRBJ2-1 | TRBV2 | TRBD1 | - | TGTGCCAGCAGTGAAGCGACTGGACAGGGCTTGGGAGGTGGGTTCTTC | CASSEATGQGLGGGFF
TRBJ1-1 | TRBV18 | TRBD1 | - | TGTGCCAGCTCACTTAACCCTCCCGGGACAGGGACTGAAGCTTTCTTT | CASSLNPPGTGTEAFF
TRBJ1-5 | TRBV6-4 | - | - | TGTGCCAGCAGTGACTCGGGAGGGAGGAGAGGCAATCAGCCCCAGCATTTT | CASSDSGGRRGNQPQHF
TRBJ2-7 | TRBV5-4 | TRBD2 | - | TGTGCCAGCAGCTTGGTACTAGCGGGGGGGTCGCCCTACGAGCAGTACTTC | CASSLVLAGGSPYEQYF
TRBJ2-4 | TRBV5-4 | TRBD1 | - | TGTGCCAGCAGCCGAAGAGGGGGGGACAGGGACATTCAGTACTTC | CASSRRGGDRDIQYF
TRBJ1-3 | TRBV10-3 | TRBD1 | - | TGTGCCATCAGTGAGCCGGGACAGGGGGCTTACACCATATATTTT | CAISEPGQGAYTIYF
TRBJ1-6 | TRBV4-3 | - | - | TGCGCCAGCAGCCAAGATCTGCCAGGGCCCCCCGATTCACCCCTCCACTTT | CASSQDLPGPPDSPLHF
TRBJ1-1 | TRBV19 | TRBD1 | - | TGTGCCAGTAGTATATGGGACAGGGGTTTCACTGAAGCTTTCTTT | CASSIWDRGFTEAFF
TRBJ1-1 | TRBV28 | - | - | TGTGCCAGCAGTTTAGAGGGCGGGACTGAAGCTTTCTTT | CASSLEGGTEAFF
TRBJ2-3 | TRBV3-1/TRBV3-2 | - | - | TGTGCCAGCAGCCTAGGGACTGGGACAGATACGCAGTATTTT | CASSLGTGTDTQYF
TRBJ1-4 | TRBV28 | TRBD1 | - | TGTGCCAGCAGTCTAGTACACAGAGGGACAGGGTCTTTAAAGGAACTGTTTTTT | CASSLVHRGTGSLKELFF
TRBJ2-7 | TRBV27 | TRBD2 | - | TGTGCCAGCAGTTTAATAGCGGGGCTCTCCTACGAGCAGTACTTC | CASSLIAGLSYEQYF
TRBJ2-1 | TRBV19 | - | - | TGTGCCAGTAGTATAATGCCCGCTAAAGATGAGCAGTTCTTC | CASSIMPAKDEQFF
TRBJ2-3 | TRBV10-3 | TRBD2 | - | TGTGCCTCCCGGACTAGCGGTCGCACAGATACGCAGTATTTT | CASRTSGRTDTQYF
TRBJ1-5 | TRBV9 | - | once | TGTGCCAGCAGCACGGGTGGAGGGGTGGTGGCTCAGCCCCAGCATTTT | CASSTGGGVVAQPQHF
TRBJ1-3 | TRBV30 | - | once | TGTGCCTGGCGGGGGGCCGGATTTGCTGGAAACACCATATATTTT | CAWRGAGFAGNTIYF
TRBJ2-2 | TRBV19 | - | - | TGTGCCAGTAGTACGCAGATAGCCACCAACGGGGAGCTGTTTTTT | CASSTQIATNGELFF
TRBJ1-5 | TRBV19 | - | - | TGTGCCAGTAAAGTGGGGGGACTAGTTCCTTATAGCAATCAGCCCCAGCATTTT | CASKVGGLVPYSNQPQHF